This T cell receptor (beta chain) was sequenced for a study of T-cell memory formation after mild COVID-19. Across the whole study: TCR clusters were mostly confined to one donor each.

One entry per CDR3 protein results from TCRdb running MiXCR on the 5' RACE reads. The sample lists approximately 100,000 distinct CDR3 sequences; 11% were seen once. The CDR3 consists of 16 residues. Trimming removed 0 bases at V and 6 bases at J, with 15 bases between. Per the germline V gene, CDR1 is MGHRA and CDR2 is YSYEKL. With regard to this clonotype: No antigen is known for it.

Study-level findings and limits: What remained unconfirmed was the SARS-CoV-2 specificity of second-wave clones peaking on day 37.

The V and J genes are TRBV4-1 and TRBJ1-5, with D hard to call. Material: PBMCs or a T cell subset sorted from them (not recorded which). This receptor was taken from a man younger than 35 who had mild COVID-19 (a few samples of this study predate the infection). Cell type and time point are not known. For the CDR3, the DNA is TGCGCCAGCAGCCAAGATCCAGGAAGTTATGGTCAGCCCCAGCATTTT. It codes for CASSQDPGSYGQPQHF.